The source of this TCR beta chain is a study of shared clonotypes between healthy human individuals (dated by TCRdb to 2018 to 2021). About the investigation overall: A few men and a couple of women, aged 18 to 49 years, made up the cohort. For each donor, CD4 naive and CD4 memory were each given three plates, CD8 naive was given two plates, and CD8 memory was given one plate. To estimate repertoire size and how much clonotypes are shared between individuals, the study performed deep sequencing of blood TCR repertoires from a few healthy adults. To increase sequencing depth and limit assay-specific biases, different laboratories used diverse techniques to prepare libraries and sequence TCR repertoires. Per donor, leukapheresis produced somewhere between about 0.94 and 9.5 billion PBMCs. Overall study outcomes, separate from this receptor: Incomplete sequencing was indicated by rarefaction of sorted-subset datasets, despite the large sequencing depth. Compared with non-shared clonotypes, the clonotypes found in all four sorted-subset donors had higher generation probabilities. Sharing across several donors was observed for about 5% of naive CD4, over 3% of naive CD8, over 2% of memory CD4, and about 0.38% of memory CD8 clonotypes. Larger estimated clonotype richness was generally found for naive subsets than for memory subsets. Only blood was sampled, and tissue TCR repertoires likely differ from those in blood. Pairwise subsampling indicated that sequencing depth was expected to affect the degree of clonotype sharing among donors. The small number of donors limited the genetic and exposure-history diversity represented.

For the CD8 naive samples, CD45RO-negative cells were positively selected for CCR7, yielding a CD45RA+CCR7+ population from which TemRA cells were excluded. The donors were healthy, HIV-negative adults who had no recently reported acute infections or vaccinations. All donors were Caucasian adults living in Nashville, Tennessee, USA. Blood was obtained by leukapheresis, after which PBMCs were separated by Ficoll-Histopaque density gradient centrifugation and cryopreserved in liquid nitrogen vapor phase. Analytical flow cytometry was used to check the purity and quantity of each magnetically sorted T cell population. Genomic DNA was isolated from each sorted fraction and quantified by UV absorbance on a Nanodrop 2000c. TCR CDR3 regions were amplified from genomic DNA by multiplex PCR using the deep immunoSEQ assay. Genomic DNA extracted from each cell subset was distributed evenly over all wells of several immunoSEQ 96-well plates, and each plate served as one replicate. For sorted subsets, around 200 ng genomic DNA, equal to about 30,000 T cell genomes, was loaded into each replicate PCR. Purified libraries were measured with a Qubit 3.0 fluorometer, size-checked on a Bioanalyzer 2100, and measured again with the KAPA Library Quantification kit. Each immunoSEQ 96-well plate was sequenced on its own single-read 150-cycle Illumina NextSeq 550 flow cell. The paper's data handling went like this. Because the immunoSEQ output included only junctional sequences and no quality scores, the filtering could not be the same as the filtering used for full-length reads. Sequences were annotated with PyIR, a Python wrapper for IgBLAST v1.9, and V/J genes and CDR3 were assigned using IMGT germline references. Reads were filtered out if the reads had weak V/J assignments (E-value above 1e-6), no CDR3, stop codons, out-of-frame junctions, or ambiguous translated residues. A V3J clonotype was defined by an identical inferred V gene, J gene, and CDR3 amino acid sequence. Percentage overlap between repertoires was computed as shared unique clonotypes divided by the size of the smaller repertoire. Richness of each repertoire was evaluated using RTK rarefaction, the Chao1 estimator, and Recon v2.1 estimates of unobserved clonotypes. Generation probabilities for all TCRbeta clonotypes obtained by the gDNA method from a few donors were computed using OLGA. Here the immuneACCESS table is served through TCRdb, limited to in-frame sequences with V and J called. Missing clones are a known gap in these copies; in checked studies unresolved V genes cover under half, and the rest lacks a known reason. From that table come the V and J calls and clone size; the DNA was used to work out D and trimming. Here the sample has around 650,000 clones; roughly 96% occur a single time. The ten largest clones take up roughly 0.12% of the sample.

Turning to this clone: Its binding antigen is unknown. Per-nucleotide qualities are absent, and no much larger clonotype sits a single base away.

V is shortened by 2 bases, J by 0 bases, and the region joining them spans 3 bases. The germline V gene sets CDR1 to MNHEY and CDR2 to SVGAGI. The CDR3 holds 13 amino acids from the cysteine to the phenylalanine. Only the CDR3 portion is preserved as DNA: 39 bases, with reading frame beginning at the first base. This sequence was found in a woman in her twenties or thirties in good health. The sequenced sample consisted of naive CD8+ T cells sorted from blood. Explained via the paper, the cell subset or site label denotes: CD45RA+CCR7+. The sequence is built from TRBV6-5 and TRBJ2-3; the D gene lacks a confident call. The CDR3: CASSYGSTDTQYF. In nucleotide form, the sequence is TGTGCCAGCAGTTACGGTAGCACAGATACGCAGTATTTT.